This T cell receptor (beta chain) was profiled in a study of CD8 T cells in ankylosing spondylitis. Study conclusions and caveats: A TCR beta motif made of several highly homologous variants seemed typical of ankylosing spondylitis blood.

For TCR beta, libraries came from quantitative 5'-RACE with molecular barcodes. A single record per CDR3 protein comes from TCRdb applying MiXCR to the 5' RACE reads. The sample consists of 25,000 to 35,000 distinct CDR3 sequences, more than 25% of them appearing once. This CDR3 spans 14 amino acids. V lost 7 bases and J 4 bases, leaving 16 bases between the germline ends. Notes on this clonotype: Its antigen is unknown.

This TCR was recovered from a male donor with ankylosing spondylitis. This rearrangement joins TRBV12-3 or TRBV12-4 to TRBJ1-2, with D perhaps matching TRBD1 (5 bases). The sample taken for sequencing was synovial fluid, either unsorted or a sorted T cell fraction (not recorded which). CDR3 protein: CASTFSGGSYGYTF. The CDR3 coding sequence is TGTGCCAGCACTTTCTCTGGGGGAAGCTATGGCTACACCTTC.